Listed here is a single T cell receptor beta chain. As yet, its antigen is unknown. It was with 60 Vbeta and 13 Jbeta primers that the PCR ran. Assay: immunoSEQ multiplex PCR; the TCRdb copy retains only in-frame clones and omits some. Of roughly 100,000 clones listed, over 65% were seen once; the top ten hold about 4%. This entry belongs to a study of cytomegalovirus exposure and HLA in healthy donors. Study outcomes and limitations: Analysis performed later showed TCR beta chains linked to HLA being more clonally expanded than equally common others. The study labeled 180 or so TCR beta chains cytomegalovirus-associated.

Trimming shortened V by 0 bases and J by 4 bases, and 6 bases separated the two germline ends. There are 13 residues in the CDR3. CDR1 is SGHKS and CDR2 is YYEKEE in the germline V gene (reference sequence). Sequences were obtained from PBMCs. The clonotype comes from a man over 45 in good health and CMV-seronegative. This rearrangement joins TRBV5-5 to TRBJ2-3; no clear D gene. In DNA, the CDR3 is TGTGCCAGCAGCTTGGAATTCTCAGATACGCAGTATTTT. Translating gives CASSLEFSDTQYF.